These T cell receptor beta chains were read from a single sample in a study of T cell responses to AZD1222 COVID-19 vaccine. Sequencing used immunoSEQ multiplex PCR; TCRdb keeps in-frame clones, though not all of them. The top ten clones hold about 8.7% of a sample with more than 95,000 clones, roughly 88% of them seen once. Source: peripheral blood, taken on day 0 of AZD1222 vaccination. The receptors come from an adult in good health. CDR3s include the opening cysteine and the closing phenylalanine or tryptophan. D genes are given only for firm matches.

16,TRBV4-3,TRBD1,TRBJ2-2,CASSPAGQGRNGELFF,TGCGCCAGCAGCCCAGCCGGACAGGGAAGGAACGGGGAGCTGTTTTTT
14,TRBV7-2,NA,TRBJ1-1,CASSALAGGTEAFF,TGTGCCAGCAGCGCGCTTGCGGGAGGGACTGAAGCTTTCTTT
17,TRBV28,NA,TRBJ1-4,CASSLVSGGFDNEKLFF,TGTGCCAGCAGTTTGGTATCCGGGGGCTTTGATAATGAAAAACTGTTTTTT
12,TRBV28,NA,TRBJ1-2,CASSWTDWGYTF,TGTGCCAGCAGTTGGACGGACTGGGGCTACACCTTC
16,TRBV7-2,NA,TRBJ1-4,CASSPKTGATNEKLFF,TGTGCCAGCAGCCCCAAGACGGGAGCAACTAATGAAAAACTGTTTTTT
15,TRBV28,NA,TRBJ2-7,CASSPTGPRGYEQYF,TGTGCCAGCAGCCCCACCGGACCGAGGGGGTACGAGCAGTACTTC
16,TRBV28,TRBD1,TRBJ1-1,CATTASPGQGDTEAFF,TGTGCCACCACCGCGTCCCCGGGACAGGGGGACACTGAAGCTTTCTTT
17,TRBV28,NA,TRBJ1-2,CASSLFTRSSNNYGYTF,TGTGCCAGCAGTTTATTTACAAGATCGTCAAATAACTATGGCTACACCTTC
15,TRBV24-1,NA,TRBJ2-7,CATSDSSRSTYEQYF,TGTGCCACCAGTGATTCCTCCAGATCGACCTACGAGCAGTACTTC
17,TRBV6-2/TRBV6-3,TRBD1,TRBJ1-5,CASSYPTGDNSNQPQHF,TGTGCCAGCAGTTATCCCACAGGGGATAACAGCAATCAGCCCCAGCATTTT
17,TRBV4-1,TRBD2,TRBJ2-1,CASSQGVRTSGSNEQFF,TGCGCCAGCAGCCAAGGGGTCCGGACTAGCGGGAGTAATGAGCAGTTCTTC
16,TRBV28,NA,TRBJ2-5,CASSSPRNILQETQYF,TGTGCCAGCAGTTCCCCCAGGAATATTCTGCAAGAGACCCAGTACTTC
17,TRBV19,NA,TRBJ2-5,CASSRKGPRTKQETQYF,TGTGCCAGTAGTAGAAAGGGACCCCGGACAAAACAAGAGACCCAGTACTTC
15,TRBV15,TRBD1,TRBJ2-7,CATSRDTGTGGGQYF,TGTGCCACCAGCAGAGACACCGGGACAGGGGGCGGGCAGTACTTC
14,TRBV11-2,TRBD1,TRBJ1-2,CASSSTGNSYGYTF,TGTGCCAGCAGCTCGACAGGGAACTCGTATGGCTACACCTTC
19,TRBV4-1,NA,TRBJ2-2,CASSQGILRLLTNTGELFF,TGCGCCAGCAGCCAAGGAATCCTTCGACTACTAACGAACACCGGGGAGCTGTTTTTT